This entry features one T cell receptor (beta chain) sequence. Its antigen has not been determined. Nothing much larger sits one base from this clone, and base qualities are not available. TCRbeta CDR3 regions were amplified from genomic DNA using the immunoSEQ Assay, a bias-controlled multiplex PCR. Per the source publication's procedure: Nucleated cell counts per sample were estimated from amplification of reference gene primers within the assay. Sequence reads were collapsed and filtered to measure the absolute abundance of every unique TCRbeta CDR3 rearrangement. For each sample, productive Simpson clonality was calculated as the square root of Simpson's diversity index over productive rearrangements. TCRdb obtained this table from immuneACCESS and retained in-frame rearrangements with V and J assigned. These tables miss some clones; where compared with another copy, unresolved V genes account for less than half of the shortfall, and the remainder is unexplained. V and J calls and clone size are as listed in that table; D and trimming were resolved from the DNA. The table for this sample lists about 150,000 clones; roughly 87% of them were counted only once. Jointly, the top ten make up roughly 4.5% of the sample.

From a lookup of the germline V gene, CDR1 and CDR2 are SGHTA and FQGNSA. Trimming removed 3 bases from V and 7 bases from J, leaving 10 bases between the germline ends. The CDR3 starts with the cysteine, ends with the phenylalanine, and has 14 residues. The DNA shown is the 42-base CDR3, in frame from base 1. The sample comes from a study of blood T cell repertoires in COVID-19 (dated by TCRdb to the early 2020s). A note on the overall study: Samples covering the acute and convalescent phases of COVID-19 were provided by collaborators in the United States, Italy and Spain. The material from the prospective study consisted of cDNA or gDNA derived from T cells, B-cell-depleted T cells, or PBMCs. Deeply sampled blood TCRbeta repertoires from subjects exposed to, actively infected with, or recovered from COVID-19 were included in the dataset. The repertoires were released in a freely available public database meant as a resource for research on the immune response to SARS-CoV-2. Samples were obtained from the ongoing ImmuneRACE study (first 160 participants) and from over 1,000 subjects provided by 6 global collaborators. Sample metadata almost always included a de-identified subject ID, COVID-19 status, age in years and sex. Where available, HLA class I and class II types were obtained from metadata supplied by the sample provider rather than from assay-based typing.

Collaborating institutions collected whole blood in K2EDTA tubes following their own protocols. For TCRbeta analysis, collaborators shipped samples in one of three forms: frozen whole blood, isolated PBMCs, or DNA extracted from either of those sample types. The research as a whole found: The amount of clinical and demographic metadata varied by source and participant and was provided uncurated.

Input material: peripheral blood. The TCR comes from an older woman with active or convalescent COVID-19. This receptor chain uses TRBV7-2 and TRBJ1-6, and TRBD1 may be the D gene, going by 6 matching bases. The CDR3 region: CASSFRDTNSPLHF. The DNA reads as follows: TGTGCCAGCAGCTTCCGGGACACAAATTCACCCCTCCACTTT.